Following are 9 T cell receptor beta chains from one sample sequenced in a study of cytomegalovirus exposure and HLA in healthy donors. A multiplex PCR was run with 60 Vbeta primers and 13 Jbeta primers. TCRdb's table, derived via immunoSEQ multiplex PCR, lists solely in-frame clones and lacks some. The table includes approximately 280,000 clones, approximately 90% detected once. Specimen: PBMCs. The receptors derive from a young woman in good health and CMV-seronegative.

This clone was detected only a few times. The chain uses TRBV5-1 and TRBJ2-7, with TRBD2 matching 7 bases. Unmatched junction bases numbered 3, after V lost 0 bases and J lost 0 bases. The germline V gene has CDR1 SGHRS and CDR2 YFSETQ. This CDR3 contains 15 residues. This CDR3 reads CASSLGGGNSYEQYF. The DNA of the CDR3 is TGCGCCAGCAGCTTGGGGGGGGGAAACTCCTACGAGCAGTACTTC.

A note on this clone: The junction differs from germline at one of its ends, possibly a read error. This rearrangement joins TRBV7-9 to TRBJ2-1, with 14 bases identical to TRBD2. Germline CDR1 reads SEHNR; CDR2 reads FQNEAQ (reference sequence). There are 17 residues in the CDR3. The CDR3 sequence is CSSSLRLTSGGANEQFF. In nucleotides, the CDR3 is TGTTCCAGCAGCTTACGGCTGACTAGCGGGGGGGCCAATGAGCAGTTCTTC.

The chain combines TRBV11-2 with TRBJ2-7; the D is unclear. The CDR3 has 13 residues. Germline CDR1 reads SGHAT; CDR2 reads FQNNGV. V was pared by 2 bases and J by 2 bases, with 7 bases between. CDR3 bases: TGTGCCAGCAGCTTAAGGAGTACCTACGAGCAGTACTTC. Translated: CASSLRSTYEQYF.

This chain links TRBV10-3 with TRBJ2-7, with D perhaps matching TRBD1 (5 bases). The V gene lost 4 bases and the J gene lost 0 bases, with 10 bases spanning the gap. This CDR3 spans 14 amino acids. Germline values: CDR1 ENHRY, CDR2 SYGVKD. The CDR3 coding sequence is TGTGCCATCAGTGCCGACAGTAGCTCCTACGAGCAGTACTTC. Amino acids: CAISADSSSYEQYF.

This chain joins TRBV6-1 and TRBJ2-7; possibly TRBD2 for D (5 bases). The V and J ends lost 1 base and 4 bases respectively, with 11 bases between them. CDR1 and CDR2 (germline): MNHNS, SASEGT. The CDR3 sequence is 14 residues long. CDR3 loop: CASSEVRGPYEQYF. The CDR3 nucleotides are TGTGCCAGCAGTGAAGTTCGGGGTCCGTACGAGCAGTACTTC.

The count of this clone is one. The chain uses TRBV19 and TRBJ2-7; 7 bases align to TRBD1. The germline V gene encodes CDR1 LNHDA and CDR2 SQIVND (reference sequence). The CDR3 covers 13 residues. The V gene end was trimmed by 8 bases and the J gene end by 1 base; junction bases not matched to a gene: 5. The CDR3 sequence: CASSNRGSYEQYF. The CDR3 DNA follows: TGTGCCAGTTCGAACAGGGGTTCCTACGAGCAGTACTTC.

This clone was seen only once. This sequence joins TRBV28 and TRBJ2-7; TRBD1 aligns across 7 bases. Germline V gives CDR1 MDHEN, CDR2 SYDVKM. This CDR3 has 14 amino acids. Germline trimming cut 3 bases from V and 3 bases from J; bases unmatched to any gene: 5. The CDR3 sequence: CASSFRTGLYEQYF. CDR3 nucleotides: TGTGCCAGCAGTTTTCGGACAGGCCTCTACGAGCAGTACTTC.

The chain is built from TRBV11-2 and TRBJ1-1, with 9 bases fitting TRBD1. V dropped 2 bases and J dropped 9; count of bases not matched to a gene: 4. The V gene's germline CDR1 is SGHAT and CDR2 FQNNGV. There are 13 residues in the CDR3. CDR3 sequence: CASSLNTGGQAFF. In DNA form, the CDR3 reads TGTGCCAGCAGCTTAAACACAGGGGGCCAAGCTTTCTTT.

The gene calls are TRBV2 and TRBJ2-1; D unresolved. This CDR3 contains 11 residues. The germline V gene encodes CDR1 SNHLY and CDR2 FYNNEI. V dropped 6 bases and J dropped 7 bases, with 7 bases sitting between them. This chain's CDR3 is CASRVRNEQFF. The CDR3 DNA is TGTGCCAGCAGGGTGCGGAATGAGCAGTTCTTC.